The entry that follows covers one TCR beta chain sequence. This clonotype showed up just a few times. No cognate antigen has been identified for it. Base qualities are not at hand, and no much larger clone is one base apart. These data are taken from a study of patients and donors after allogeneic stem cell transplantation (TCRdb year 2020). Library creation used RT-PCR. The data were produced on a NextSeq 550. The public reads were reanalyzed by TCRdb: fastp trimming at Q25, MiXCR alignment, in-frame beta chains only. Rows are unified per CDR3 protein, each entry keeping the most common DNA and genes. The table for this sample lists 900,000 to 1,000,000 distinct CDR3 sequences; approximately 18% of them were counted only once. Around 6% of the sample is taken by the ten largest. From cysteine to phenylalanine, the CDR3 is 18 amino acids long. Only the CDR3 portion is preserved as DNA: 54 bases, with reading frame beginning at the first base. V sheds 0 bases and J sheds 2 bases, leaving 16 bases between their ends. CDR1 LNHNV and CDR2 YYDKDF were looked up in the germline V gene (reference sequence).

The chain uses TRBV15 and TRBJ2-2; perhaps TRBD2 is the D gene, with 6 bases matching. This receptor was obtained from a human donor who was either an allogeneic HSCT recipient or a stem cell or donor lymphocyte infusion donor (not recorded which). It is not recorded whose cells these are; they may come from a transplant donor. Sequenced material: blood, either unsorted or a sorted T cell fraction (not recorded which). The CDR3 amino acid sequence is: CATSRDLGSGSNTGELFF. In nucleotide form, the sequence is TGTGCCACCAGCAGAGATTTGGGGAGCGGGTCCAACACCGGGGAGCTGTTTTTT. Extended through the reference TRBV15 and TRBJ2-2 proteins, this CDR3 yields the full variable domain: DAMVIQNPRYQVTQFGKPVTLSCSQTLNHNVMYWYQQKSSQAPKLLFHYYDKDFNNEADTPDNFQSRRPNTSFCFLDIRSPGLGDTAMYLCATSRDLGSGSNTGELFFGEGSRLTVL.